A single sample is the source of the 28 T cell receptor beta chains below, sequenced in a study of T cell repertoires in cytomegalovirus infection. These TCRs are of unknown antigen specificity. TCRdb re-called the reads through MiXCR, storing one row per CDR3 protein. The data contain around 100,000 distinct CDR3 sequences, over 25% of them singletons. Sequenced material: CD8+ T cells from cultured PBMCs, taken from culture after CMV antigen stimulation. These receptors were taken from a human donor in good health (CMV status not recorded). Some clones in this sample may be carry-over from other donors' samples.

The gene calls are TRBV28 and TRBJ2-7; 10 bases are a match to TRBD1. The CDR3 runs to 14 residues. V shed 6 bases and J 3 bases; nucleotides not matched to a gene: 5. Per the germline V gene, CDR1 is MDHEN and CDR2 is SYDVKM. CDR3 residues: CASRMGQGLYEQYF. The CDR3 DNA reads TGTGCCAGCAGGATGGGACAGGGGCTCTACGAGCAGTACTTC. Complete variable domain (other parts from reference TRBV28 and TRBJ2-7): DVKVTQSSRYLVKRTGEKVFLECVQDMDHENMFWYRQDPGLGLRLIYFSYDVKMKEKGDIPEGYSVSREKKERFSLILESASTNQTSMYLCASRMGQGLYEQYFGPGTRLTVT.

This clonotype was counted between two and nine times. The chain recombines TRBV4-2 with TRBJ1-1; tentatively, D is TRBD1 (5 bases). This CDR3 is 16 amino acids long. Deletions cut 3 bases from V and 2 bases from J, with 16 bases between. Germline V CDR1 and CDR2: LGHNA, YNFKEQ. The CDR3 bases are TGTGCCAGCAGCCAGATGACAGTGAGATCAAACACTGAAGCTTTCTTT. Translated, it gives CASSQMTVRSNTEAFF.

The rearrangement joins TRBV29-1 to TRBJ2-4, with 7 positions matching TRBD1. Per the germline V gene, CDR1 is SQVTM and CDR2 is ANQGSEA. This CDR3 region has 17 residues. The trim removed 0 bases at V and 5 bases at J, leaving 13 bases unmatched. The CDR3 is CSVEDLRKGQYQNIQYF. The CDR3 region has the DNA TGCAGCGTTGAAGATTTGCGGAAGGGACAGTATCAAAACATTCAGTACTTC.

Points on this clonotype: At one end the junction does not follow the germline gene, possibly because of a read error. This chain connects TRBV12-3 or TRBV12-4 to TRBJ1-5; 8 positions match TRBD1. This CDR3 has 15 residues. CDR3 coding DNA: TGTACCAGCAATACCGACAGGGGTTACAATCAGCCCCAGCATTTT. This sequence encodes CTSNTDRGYNQPQHF.

V and J are TRBV29-1 and TRBJ1-2; 12 bases are shared with TRBD1. V was pared by 6 bases and J by 3 bases, with 2 bases of the junction left unmatched. The CDR3 length is 13 residues. Germline V gene lookup returns CDR1 SQVTM and CDR2 ANQGSEA. Written as DNA, the CDR3 is TGCAGCGTGGGGACAGGGGGCCACTATGGCTACACCTTC. It is translated as CSVGTGGHYGYTF.

V is TRBV4-3 and J is TRBJ2-7, with D tentatively TRBD1 (6 bases). The CDR3 is made up of 13 amino acids. V dropped 4 bases and J dropped 4 bases, with 11 bases sitting between them. Germline V gene lookup returns CDR1 LGHNA and CDR2 YSLEER. CDR3 in amino acids: CASSRGRGYEQYF. The CDR3 DNA follows: TGCGCCAGCAGCCGAGGCAGGGGTTACGAGCAGTACTTC.

This clonotype was picked up a small number of times. Written as DNA, the CDR3 is TGTGCCAGCAGCTTGGGAGGGTTCAACACCGGGGAGCTGTTTTTT. It yields the protein CASSLGGFNTGELFF. This chain uses TRBV7-2 with TRBJ2-2, with TRBD2 matching 7 bases. The CDR3 extends over 15 amino acids. J lost 2 bases, V lost 3 bases, and 3 bases had no gene match. CDR1 and CDR2 (germline): SGHTA, FQGNSA. Supplemented by reference TRBV7-2 and TRBJ2-2, the full variable domain reads GAGVSQSPSNKVTEKGKDVELRCDPISGHTALYWYRQSLGQGLEFLIYFQGNSAPDKSGLPSDRFSAERTGGSVSTLTIQRTQQEDSAVYLCASSLGGFNTGELFFGEGSRLTVL.

This clonotype was seen repeatedly, ten times or more. The chain recombines TRBV14 with TRBJ1-2, with 8 bases identical to TRBD1. V was pared by 1 base and J by 3 bases, with 10 bases of the junction left unmatched. The CDR3 sequence is 17 residues long. Germline V CDR1 and CDR2: SGHDN, FVKESK. This CDR3 is CASSQGNQGARYYGYTF. The CDR3 DNA sequence: TGTGCCAGCAGCCAAGGAAACCAGGGGGCGCGGTACTATGGCTACACCTTC.

This clonotype showed up just a few times. J is TRBJ1-1 and V is TRBV12-3 or TRBV12-4; TRBD1 aligns across 8 bases. This CDR3 is 15 amino acids long. V trimming: 6 bases; J trimming: 5 bases; junction bases outside the gene matches: 11. The CDR3 nucleotides read TGTGCCAGCAGCCAAGGACAGGGTAGGGGTACTGAAGCTTTCTTT. This encodes CASSQGQGRGTEAFF.

The CDR3 loop is CSAGTPNTGELFF. In DNA, the CDR3 is TGCAGCGCCGGGACGCCGAACACCGGGGAGCTGTTTTTT. The J gene is TRBJ2-2, the V gene TRBV29-1; D possibly matches TRBD1 or TRBD2 (5 bases each). The CDR3 contains 13 residues. CDR1 is SQVTM and CDR2 is ANQGSEA in the germline V gene. V was cut by 7 bases and J by 0 bases, with 9 bases left in between.

A word on this clonotype: With a much larger clone just one base away, this may be a read error. The chain uses TRBV7-6 and TRBJ2-5; the D gene is possibly TRBD1 (6 bases). Per the germline V gene, CDR1 is SGHVS and CDR2 is FNYEAQ. CDR3 size: 15 residues. Trimming took off 10 bases at V and 1 base at J, with 19 bases between the two ends. CDR3 region: CATRTDTKPQETQYF. CDR3 DNA: TGTGCCACCAGGACAGACACGAAACCCCAAGAGACCCAGTACTTC.

The chain carries TRBV24-1 and TRBJ2-5; D is uncertain. CDR1 is KGHDR and CDR2 is SFDVKD in the germline V gene. Between the trimmed V and J ends, which lost 5 bases and 1 base, there was a span of 16 bases. The CDR3 has 16 residues. The CDR3 DNA reads as TGTGCCACCAGTGGGCCGTCAGGCCAGACCCAAGAGACCCAGTACTTC. This encodes CATSGPSGQTQETQYF.

Turning to this clonotype: At one boundary the junction diverges from the germline segment, which might be a read error. The chain joins TRBV7-9 to TRBJ2-1; 9 positions match TRBD2. Germline V gene data show CDR1 as SEHNR and CDR2 as FQNEAQ (reference sequence). The CDR3 is 13 amino acids. The CDR3 DNA reads as TGTGCCAGCAGCTTAGATCGCGCGGGGGGGCGGCTCTTC. Translating it yields CASSLDRAGGRLF. The full variable domain, completed using reference TRBV7-9 and TRBJ2-1, is DTGVSQNPRHKITKRGQNVTFRCDPISEHNRLYWYRQTLGQGPEFLTYFQNEAQLEKSRLLSDRFSAERPKGSFSTLEIQRTEQGDSAMYLCASSLDRAGGRLFGPGTRLTVL.

This clonotype has a handful of counts. The rearrangement joins TRBV7-9 to TRBJ2-2; D is ambiguous. The germline V gene encodes CDR1 SEHNR and CDR2 FQNEAQ (reference sequence). This CDR3 has 14 amino acids. Trimming took off 7 bases at V and 0 bases at J, with 9 bases between the two ends. The CDR3 sequence is CASKPDANTGELFF. The CDR3 coding sequence is TGTGCCAGCAAGCCAGACGCGAACACCGGGGAGCTGTTTTTT.

The table lists this clonotype with many counts. This chain uses TRBV7-2 with TRBJ1-5; no clear D gene. Germline loops: CDR1 SGHTA, CDR2 FQGNSA. V lost 5 bases to trimming and J lost 0 bases, with 20 bases between them. The CDR3 contains 18 residues. This CDR3 is CASSERGYGSDSNQPQHF. The CDR3 DNA follows: TGTGCCAGCAGCGAACGAGGGTACGGATCTGATAGCAATCAGCCCCAGCATTTT.

The CDR3 spells CASSYTALQGPGTEAFF. CDR3 DNA: TGTGCCAGCAGTTACACCGCATTACAGGGCCCAGGAACTGAAGCTTTCTTT. The chain employs TRBV6-6 and TRBJ1-1; TRBD1 might be the D (6 bases). Trimming shortened V by 2 bases and J by 5 bases, and 21 bases separated the two germline ends. The CDR3 sequence is 17 residues long. CDR1 is MNHNY, CDR2 SVGAGI, per germline (reference sequence).

The V call is TRBV24-1, the J call TRBJ2-3; 12 nucleotides match TRBD2. Trimming removed 2 bases from V and 4 bases from J; junction bases left unmatched: 9. CDR1 and CDR2 from the germline V gene are KGHDR and SFDVKD. The CDR3 spans 18 residues. The CDR3 DNA follows: TGTGCCACCAGTGATTCGGTGACTAGCGGGGGAGGGCCAGATACGCAGTATTTT. It specifies CATSDSVTSGGGPDTQYF.

V is TRBV29-1 and J is TRBJ2-3; maybe TRBD2 (5 bases). The CDR3 is 14 residues long. Trimming removed 1 base at V and 2 bases at J, with 10 bases between. The germline V gene encodes CDR1 SQVTM and CDR2 ANQGSEA. The CDR3 reads CSVEGRASTDTQYF. The DNA of the CDR3 is TGCAGCGTTGAAGGGCGGGCGTCCACAGATACGCAGTATTTT.

V and J are TRBV6-1 and TRBJ2-5; D gene uncertain. Germline V lookup: CDR1 MNHNS, CDR2 SASEGT. The V gene lost 5 bases and the J gene lost 4 bases, with 11 bases spanning the gap. The CDR3 covers 13 residues. The CDR3 protein is CASSYGAPETQYF. CDR3 DNA: TGTGCCAGCAGTTATGGAGCACCAGAGACCCAGTACTTC.

This clonotype came up many times. The CDR3 coding sequence is TGTGCCAGCAAGTCCCGGACCTCCAGGGATACGCAGTATTTT. It codes for CASKSRTSRDTQYF. The J gene is TRBJ2-3, the V gene TRBV12-3 or TRBV12-4; D not resolved. The V and J ends lost 7 bases and 6 bases respectively, with 17 bases between them. This CDR3 spans 14 amino acids.

In nucleotides, the CDR3 is TGTGCCAGTAGTGTTTCGGGCACCGGGGAGCTGTTTTTT. Translating gives CASSVSGTGELFF. V usage is TRBV19 and J usage is TRBJ2-2, with D hard to call. The CDR3 has 13 residues. V lost 5 bases and J lost 4, with 8 bases in between. CDR1 is LNHDA and CDR2 is SQIVND in the germline V gene (reference sequence).

This clonotype was seen only a few times. The chain recombines TRBV19 with TRBJ1-5; D is possibly TRBD1 (5 bases). The CDR3 contains 13 residues. CDR1 is LNHDA and CDR2 is SQIVND in the germline V gene (reference sequence). V was clipped by 3 bases and J by 4 bases, with 7 bases between them. For the CDR3, the DNA is TGTGCCAGTAGTATTCACAGGAATCAGCCCCAGCATTTT. Residues: CASSIHRNQPQHF.

The chain employs TRBV6-1 and TRBJ1-5, with D tentatively TRBD1 (5 bases). Per the germline V gene, CDR1 is MNHNS and CDR2 is SASEGT. V shed 4 bases and J shed 4 bases, with 17 bases lying between them. The CDR3 sequence is 16 residues long. The CDR3 region has the DNA TGTGCCAGCAGTGGACGTGGGGCCCGAGGGAATCAGCCCCAGCATTTT. The encoded protein is CASSGRGARGNQPQHF.

The chain is built from TRBV6-1 and TRBJ1-5; D possibly corresponds to TRBD1 (5 bases). Germline CDR1 reads MNHNS; CDR2 reads SASEGT. The germline V and J ends were trimmed by 2 bases and 6 bases, with 17 bases remaining between them. This CDR3 has 16 amino acids. The CDR3 DNA reads as TGTGCCAGCAGTGAAAGGGACCCCGCTACGGGTCAGCCCCAGCATTTT. Protein: CASSERDPATGQPQHF.

The chain carries TRBV20-1 and TRBJ2-7; 16 nucleotides match TRBD2. Germline V gene data show CDR1 as DFQATT and CDR2 as SNEGSKA (reference sequence). There are 16 residues in the CDR3. The trim removed 6 bases at V and 4 bases at J, leaving 9 bases unmatched. CDR3 DNA: TGCAGTGCGGGAGGGACTAGCGGGGGGGCTACGTACGAGCAGTACTTC. Protein: CSAGGTSGGATYEQYF.

V is TRBV20-1 and J is TRBJ2-5; 9 bases are a match to TRBD2. Germline CDR1 is DFQATT and CDR2 is SNEGSKA (reference sequence). The CDR3 has 15 residues. Trimming removed 4 bases from V and 8 bases from J; junction bases left unmatched: 14. For the CDR3, the DNA is TGCAGTGCTACACAAGATGCGGGGGGGCTGGATACCCAGTACTTC. This gives the protein CSATQDAGGLDTQYF.

The chain uses TRBV4-1 and TRBJ1-1, with a possible D match to TRBD1 (6 bases). The CDR3 is made up of 13 amino acids. The ends were cut back, 0 bases at V and 8 bases at J, with 10 bases in the middle. Germline CDR1 MGHRA, CDR2 YSYEKL. CDR3 sequence reads: CASSQENGGEAFF. CDR3 nucleotides: TGCGCCAGCAGCCAAGAAAACGGGGGCGAAGCTTTCTTT.

This sequence joins TRBV13 and TRBJ1-3; tentatively, D is TRBD1 (5 bases). With 4 bases removed from V and 4 bases from J, the gap between germline ends came to 11 bases. The CDR3 totals 14 residues. Germline V gene lookup returns CDR1 PRHDT and CDR2 FYEKMQ (reference sequence). The DNA for the CDR3 is TGTGCCAGCAGCTCCCAGGGCTACGGAAACACCATATATTTT. Translation: CASSSQGYGNTIYF.